The 13 T cell receptor beta chains given below trace back to one sample, sequenced in a study of human T cells and chemical hapten exposure. Time point indicated: patch test 3, about 24 weeks after DPC sensitization. Treatment reported: therapeutic diphenylcyclopropenone sensitization with weekly scalp DPC. TCRdb re-called the RACE reads with MiXCR, one entry per CDR3 protein. The sample yields more than 100,000 distinct CDR3 sequences, around 11% seen once. Material: whole blood, obtained in connection with sensitization to the hapten diphenylcyclopropenone (DPC). Every receptor here comes from a woman in her 50s with alopecia areata. Some clones in this sample may be carry-over from other donors' samples.

The V and J genes are TRBV29-1 and TRBJ2-5; D call uncertain. Deletions cut 6 bases from V and 1 base from J, with 15 bases between. Germline V gene sequence: CDR1 SQVTM, CDR2 ANQGSEA. There are 14 residues in the CDR3. CDR3 DNA sequence: TGCAGCGTCTTACTGCCGCGCGGCCAAGAGACCCAGTACTTC. Its protein is CSVLLPRGQETQYF.

The chain recombines TRBV12-3 or TRBV12-4 with TRBJ2-4; D possibly corresponds to TRBD2 (6 bases). The V end lost 2 bases, the J end lost 1 base, and 15 bases lay between the germline ends. The CDR3 consists of 17 residues. CDR3: CASSLPPSEGAKNIQYF. CDR3 bases: TGTGCCAGCAGTTTACCCCCTAGCGAGGGGGCCAAAAACATTCAGTACTTC.

This clonotype was found many times. The V gene is TRBV6-6, the J gene TRBJ1-1, with 7 bases fitting TRBD1. Trimming at V came to 5 bases and at J to 1 base, leaving 4 bases not matched to a gene. CDR3 size: 14 residues. Germline CDR1 and CDR2: MNHNY and SVGAGI (reference sequence). The CDR3 region is CASSRDRANTEAFF. In DNA form, the CDR3 reads TGTGCCAGCAGTAGAGACAGGGCGAACACTGAAGCTTTCTTT.

V is TRBV20-1 and J is TRBJ2-6, with D tentatively TRBD1 or TRBD2 (5 bases each). This CDR3 spans 14 amino acids. Germline CDR1 DFQATT, CDR2 SNEGSKA (reference sequence). V lost 6 bases and J lost 0, with 9 bases in between. The CDR3 nucleotides read TGCAGTGCCGGGACGGGCTCTGGGGCCAACGTCCTGACTTTC. It translates to CSAGTGSGANVLTF.

The chain combines TRBV5-1 with TRBJ1-5; maybe TRBD1 (5 bases). Trimming removed 0 bases from V and 8 bases from J, with 15 bases in between. CDR3 size: 15 residues. In germline, CDR1 is SGHRS, CDR2 YFSETQ. DNA for the CDR3: TGCGCCAGCAGCTTGGGATCCGGGACCGGGAAGCCCCAGCATTTT. Amino acids: CASSLGSGTGKPQHF.

In this sample, this clonotype turned up many times. This chain links TRBV29-1 with TRBJ1-1, with D perhaps matching TRBD1 (5 bases). The V gene's germline CDR1 is SQVTM and CDR2 ANQGSEA. Trimming took off 4 bases at V and 5 bases at J, with 11 bases between the two ends. The CDR3 covers 12 residues. The CDR3 coding sequence is TGCAGCGTTGGGGGGGAAAGGACTGAAGCTTTCTTT. Amino acid sequence: CSVGGERTEAFF.

The chain links TRBV12-3 or TRBV12-4 to TRBJ1-1; 7 positions match TRBD1. V shed 4 bases and J 3 bases; nucleotides not matched to a gene: 5. The CDR3 consists of 14 residues. The CDR3, as DNA: TGTGCCAGCAGTTGGCGGCAGGGGGACACTGAAGCTTTCTTT. It codes for CASSWRQGDTEAFF.

The rearrangement uses TRBV5-1 and TRBJ1-1; no reliable D call. The V gene's germline CDR1 is SGHRS and CDR2 YFSETQ. The CDR3 runs to 14 residues. V was shortened by 0 bases and J by 3 bases, with 9 bases between the two germline ends. As DNA, the CDR3 is TGCGCCAGCAGCTTGGCGGGGTTTGACACTGAAGCTTTCTTT. Residues: CASSLAGFDTEAFF.

This clonotype appeared many times. The rearrangement joins TRBV11-2 to TRBJ2-7, with 9 bases lining up with TRBD1. The germline V gene encodes CDR1 SGHAT and CDR2 FQNNGV. The CDR3 totals 15 residues. Germline trimming cut 6 bases from V and 5 bases from J; bases unmatched to any gene: 11. The CDR3 spells CASRHFSGTGHEQYF. Written as DNA, the CDR3 is TGTGCCAGCAGACACTTTTCCGGGACAGGGCACGAGCAGTACTTC.

The chain joins TRBV12-3 or TRBV12-4 to TRBJ1-6; TRBD1 matches 12 bases. The CDR3 covers 17 residues. With V trimmed by 6 bases and J by 10 bases, 13 bases remained unmatched. The CDR3 is CASRAAGTGGAGSPLHF. The CDR3 DNA reads TGTGCCAGCAGAGCCGCCGGGACAGGGGGCGCGGGATCACCCCTCCACTTT.

The chain recombines TRBV5-5 with TRBJ2-7; no clear D. There are 11 residues in the CDR3. V was clipped by 4 bases and J by 6 bases, with 8 bases between them. Germline V gene sequence: CDR1 SGHKS, CDR2 YYEKEE (reference sequence). DNA for the CDR3: TGTGCCAGCAGCCGGCCGGGCGAGCAGTACTTC. The encoded protein is CASSRPGEQYF.

This clonotype was counted a few times. The chain links TRBV10-3 to TRBJ2-7, with D possibly being TRBD1 (5 bases). Germline V CDR1 and CDR2: ENHRY, SYGVKD. There are 14 residues in the CDR3. The V and J ends lost 0 bases and 3 bases respectively, with 9 bases between them. Written as DNA, the CDR3 is TGTGCCATCAGTGAGTCGCGAGACAGCTACGAGCAGTACTTC. Protein: CAISESRDSYEQYF.

A few counts support this clonotype. DNA for the CDR3: TGTGCCAGCAGCCAAGGTTTAGGGACAAACTACGAGCAGTACTTC. Residues: CASSQGLGTNYEQYF. This sequence joins TRBV4-2 and TRBJ2-7, with D possibly matching TRBD1 (6 bases). The CDR3 spans 15 residues. V was clipped by 1 base and J by 3 bases, with 13 bases between them. Germline V gene sequence: CDR1 LGHNA, CDR2 YNFKEQ.